This TCR beta chain was identified during a study of beta chain features in type 1 diabetes (dated by TCRdb to between 2018 and 2020). About the full investigation: Mean age, gender distribution, total cell number and subset yield did not differ between patients and healthy donors. A total of some 100,000,000 sorted cells were examined across all samples, and the number of cells per subset was strongly correlated with RNA yield. The study compared TCRB repertoires of sorted circulating CD4+ T cell subsets between recently diagnosed type 1 diabetes patients and matched healthy donors. Whereas all 30 or so donors provided naive and central memory subsets, regulatory and stem cell-like memory subsets were isolated from just 8 patients and about 8 healthy donors. The research as a whole found: A moderate but significant shortening of TCRB CDR3 length was observed in type 1 diabetes patients in all four CD4+ subsets. Shorter templates might be favored by PCR, yet because patient and control samples were amplified and corrected together, any such skew would affect both groups equally. The naive, central memory and regulatory TCRB repertoires appeared to resemble one another more closely among patients than among healthy donors. At VDJ recombination sites, patients with type 1 diabetes made fewer insertions and deleted more nucleotides, a pattern implying thymic rearrangement abnormalities. Sequencing cDNA rather than genomic DNA could over-represent highly expressing activated cells, although activation and CD3 levels did not differ between groups. HLA sub-analyses involved small numbers of individuals, so any influence of HLA type on TCRB rearrangement remained unresolved.

This clone appeared a few times. Its antigen is not yet known. No quality values exist for individual bases; no much larger clone is one base distant. Each donor gave one peripheral blood draw, averaging about 120 mL, which was collected into heparinised tubes. Naive, central memory, regulatory and stem cell-like memory CD4+ T cells were sorted on a BD FACSAria II using a panel including CD45RO, CCR7, CD25, CD127, CD95 and CD27. Purity was above 98% for every sorted population. Right away, PBMCs were isolated by Lymphoprep density gradient centrifugation and were stained directly, with no culture step. Samples were stained and sorted in pairs, with one healthy donor and one patient per experiment, so that batch effects were minimized. The High Capacity cDNA Reverse Transcription Kit was used to reverse transcribe all of the isolated RNA, meaning that expressed TCRB transcripts were what got sequenced. Naive, central memory and regulatory T cell samples underwent deep immunoSEQ sequencing, averaging approximately 3.5 million total reads per sample. Sorted cells were lysed in RLT buffer, and RNA was extracted using DNase-treated RNeasy Micro or Mini kits according to cell number. To prevent cross-contamination, every cell subset was processed on its own, while patient and healthy donor samples were processed together. The immunoSEQ multiplex PCR was used to amplify TCRB sequences from cDNA, yielding 87-bp fragments that span the CDR3 region. Sequencing of the amplicons was performed on the Illumina HiSeq platform. The source study handled its data this way. PCR bias was corrected computationally using synthetic template baselines, and reads within Hamming distance 2 were collapsed, with unmergeable singletons discarded. By aligning reads against IMGT, V, D and J genes, CDR3 length, and insertions or deletions at six rearrangement sites were assigned. Clonotype counts were normalized to sorted cell number within each subset before computing true diversity and Gini coefficients with the tcR R package. The overlap coefficient, calculated on TCRB nucleotide sequences, was used to measure repertoire sharing. TCRdb retrieved this table from immuneACCESS and kept in-frame rearrangements only. Not all clones are present; in checked studies, unresolved V genes account for under half, and no reason is known for the remainder. The DNA gave D and trimming, while V, J and clone size come from that table. In all, the sample holds roughly 180,000 clones, and around an eighth of those were seen once. The ten largest clonotypes hold approximately 0.62% of the sample.

This clonotype was obtained from a young woman in good health. Specimen: central memory CD4+ T cells from blood.

The CDR3 region reads CASSHSGGWTEAFF. The DNA reads as follows: TGTGCCAGCAGCCACTCAGGGGGCTGGACTGAAGCTTTCTTT. The chain couples TRBV4-2 to TRBJ1-1; 8 central bases correspond to TRBD1. CDR1 and CDR2, looked up from the germline V gene, are LGHNA and YNFKEQ. At the junction V is shortened by 3 bases and J by 5 bases; bases outside the gene matches: 5. CDR3 length: 14 amino acids, cysteine to phenylalanine. Here the CDR3 DNA is all that survives: 42 bases in frame from base 1.